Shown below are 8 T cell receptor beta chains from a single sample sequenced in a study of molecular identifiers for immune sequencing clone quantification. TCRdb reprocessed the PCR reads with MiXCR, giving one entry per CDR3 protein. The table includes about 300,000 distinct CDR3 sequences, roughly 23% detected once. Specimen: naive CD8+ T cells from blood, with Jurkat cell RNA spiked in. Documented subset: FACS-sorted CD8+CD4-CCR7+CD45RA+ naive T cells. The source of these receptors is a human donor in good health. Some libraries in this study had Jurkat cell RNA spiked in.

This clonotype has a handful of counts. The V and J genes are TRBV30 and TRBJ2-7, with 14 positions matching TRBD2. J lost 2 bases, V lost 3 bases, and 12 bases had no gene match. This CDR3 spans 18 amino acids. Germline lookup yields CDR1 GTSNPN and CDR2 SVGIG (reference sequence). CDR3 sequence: CAWRPGLAGEGVTYEQYF. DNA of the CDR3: TGTGCCTGGAGACCGGGACTAGCGGGAGAAGGGGTCACCTACGAGCAGTACTTC.

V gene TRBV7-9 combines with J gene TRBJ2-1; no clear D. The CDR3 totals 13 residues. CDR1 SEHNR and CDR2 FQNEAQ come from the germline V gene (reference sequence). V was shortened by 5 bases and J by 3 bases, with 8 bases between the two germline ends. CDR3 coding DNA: TGTGCCAGCAGCCGTCCGGTCTACAATGAGCAGTTCTTC. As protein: CASSRPVYNEQFF.

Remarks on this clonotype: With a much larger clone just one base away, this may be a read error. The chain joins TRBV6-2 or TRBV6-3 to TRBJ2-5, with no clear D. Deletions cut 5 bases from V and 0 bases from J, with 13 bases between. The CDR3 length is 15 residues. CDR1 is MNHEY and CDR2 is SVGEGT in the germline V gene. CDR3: CASSPDTVYQETQYF. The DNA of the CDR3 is TGTGCCAGCAGTCCCGATACGGTGTACCAAGAGACCCAGTACTTC.

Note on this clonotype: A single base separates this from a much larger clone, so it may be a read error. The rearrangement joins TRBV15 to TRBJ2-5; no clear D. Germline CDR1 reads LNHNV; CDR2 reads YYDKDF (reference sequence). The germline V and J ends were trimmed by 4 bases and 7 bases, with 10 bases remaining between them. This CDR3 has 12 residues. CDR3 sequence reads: CATSKLEGTQYF. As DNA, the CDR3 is TGTGCCACCAGCAAGTTAGAAGGGACCCAGTACTTC.

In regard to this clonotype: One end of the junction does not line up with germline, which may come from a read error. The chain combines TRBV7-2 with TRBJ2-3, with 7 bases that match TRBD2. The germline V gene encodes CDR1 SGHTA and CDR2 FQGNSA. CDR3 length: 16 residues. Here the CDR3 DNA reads TGTGCCAGCAGCTTACCGGGACGCGGGGGTATGGGTACGCGGTATTTT. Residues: CASSLPGRGGMGTRYF.

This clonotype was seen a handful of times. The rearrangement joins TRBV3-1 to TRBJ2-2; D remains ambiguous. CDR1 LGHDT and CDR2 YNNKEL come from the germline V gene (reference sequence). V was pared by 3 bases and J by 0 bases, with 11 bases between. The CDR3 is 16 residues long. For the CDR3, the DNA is TGTGCCAGCAGCCAGAACGGTTTTGCGAACACCGGGGAGCTGTTTTTT. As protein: CASSQNGFANTGELFF. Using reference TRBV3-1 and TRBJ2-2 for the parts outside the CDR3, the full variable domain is DTAVSQTPKYLVTQMGNDKSIKCEQNLGHDTMYWYKQDSKKFLKIMFSYNNKELIINETVPNRFSPKSPDKAHLNLHINSLELGDSAVYFCASSQNGFANTGELFFGEGSRLTVL.

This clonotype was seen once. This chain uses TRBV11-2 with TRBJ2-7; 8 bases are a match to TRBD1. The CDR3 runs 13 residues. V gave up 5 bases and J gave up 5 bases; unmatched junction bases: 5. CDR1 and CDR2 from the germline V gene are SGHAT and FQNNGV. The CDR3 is CASSRTGSNEQYF. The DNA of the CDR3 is TGTGCCAGCAGCCGGACAGGGTCGAACGAGCAGTACTTC. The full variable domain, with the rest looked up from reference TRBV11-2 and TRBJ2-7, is EAGVAQSPRYKIIEKRQSVAFWCNPISGHATLYWYQQILGQGPKLLIQFQNNGVVDDSQLPKDRFSAERLKGVDSTLKIQPAKLEDSAVYLCASSRTGSNEQYFGPGTRLTVT.

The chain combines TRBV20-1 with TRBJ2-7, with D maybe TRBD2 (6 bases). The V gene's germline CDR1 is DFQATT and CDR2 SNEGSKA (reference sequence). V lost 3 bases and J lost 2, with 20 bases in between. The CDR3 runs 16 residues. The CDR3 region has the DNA TGCAGTGCTAGGGCTTCCGGGACTGCAGTCCCCTACGAGCAGTACTTC. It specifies CSARASGTAVPYEQYF.